This TCR beta chain was sequenced in a study of CD8 T cells in ankylosing spondylitis. Whole-study findings and limits: A subset of motif variants has previously been described in the synovial fluid and blood of reactive arthritis. Within peripheral blood, clones linked to disease were CD8+ and relatively rare. Characteristic of ankylosing spondylitis blood, it appeared, was a TCR beta motif comprising several highly homologous variants.

This clonotype was detected many times. Antigen: not known. Molecular-barcoded quantitative 5'-RACE produced these TCR beta libraries. TCRdb called the 5' RACE reads again in MiXCR, with one record for every CDR3 protein. The sample contains about 120,000 distinct CDR3 sequences, roughly 13% of which appear only once. Germline V lookup: CDR1 MNHEY, CDR2 SMNVEV (reference sequence). The CDR3 is 13 amino acids. V was trimmed by 8 bases and J by 4 bases, leaving 12 bases between them. This receptor was taken from a female donor with ankylosing spondylitis or in good health (not recorded which). The rearrangement links TRBV27 to TRBJ1-5; tentative D call: TRBD1 (5 bases). Source material: blood, either unsorted or a sorted T cell fraction (not recorded which). In nucleotides, the CDR3 is TGTGCCAGCGGGATGACAGCTAATCAGCCCCAGCATTTT. This translates into CASGMTANQPQHF.